The T cell receptor (beta chain) under discussion was sequenced for a study of T-cell memory formation after mild COVID-19. The CDR3 totals 15 residues. V dropped 0 bases and J dropped 4 bases, with 13 bases sitting between them. Looked up from germline, CDR1 is SGHRS and CDR2 is YFSETQ. TCRdb passed the 5' RACE reads through MiXCR, listing each CDR3 protein once. This sample has fewer than 75,000 distinct CDR3 sequences; 10% to 15% occur once, and the top ten carry about 25%. Findings and caveats of the study: Contracting clones from day 15 to 85 had balanced CD4/CD8; later expanders favoured CD4+. That cross-reactive memory joined was suggested by some responding clones appearing in pre-infection memory.

A word on this clonotype: What it recognizes is unknown.

The chain joins TRBV5-1 to TRBJ2-5, with D possibly being TRBD1 (5 bases). The sample taken for sequencing was PBMCs or a T cell subset sorted from them (not recorded which). This sequence originates from a man aged 18 to 35 who had mild COVID-19 (a few samples of this study predate the infection). Cell type and time point are not known. CDR3 coding DNA: TGCGCCAGCAGCTTGGGGGGCTCTGGTGGAGAGACCCAGTACTTC. It yields the protein CASSLGGSGGETQYF.